This entry concerns a single TCR beta chain. This clonotype was seen only a few times. What antigen it recognizes has not been identified. No base-level quality is on record; no much larger clone is a single base apart. The source of the sample is a study of CD8 T cells in Susac syndrome (dated by TCRdb to between 2018 and 2021). At the level of the whole study: Repertoire sequencing was used to test whether CD8+ T cell activation and differentiation in Susac syndrome was antigen driven. Clonality of the CD8+ T cell repertoire was compared between over 10 healthy donors, 14 Susac syndrome patients and about 15 multiple sclerosis patients.

Beyond this particular receptor, the publication reports: The number of individuals in the TCR sequencing and HLA analysis was recognized as being relatively small.

The germline V gene sets CDR1 to MDHEN and CDR2 to SYDVKM. Inclusive of the bounding cysteine and phenylalanine, the CDR3 is 14 residues long. The retained sequence is limited to the CDR3, 42 bases, with the frame set at the first base. The V end loses 6 bases and the J end loses 0 bases, and a stretch of 9 bases separates them. RNA was extracted using the RNeasy kit, and about 0.45 to 1 microgram was reverse transcribed with random hexamers. The immunoSEQ multiplex PCR assay, covering 54 Vbeta and 13 Jbeta segments, was used to amplify TCR beta CDR3 regions. Bias from PCR amplification was corrected by using a synthetic template baseline for primer optimization and for computational correction. In the paper's pipeline: Reads were annotated to V, D and J genes according to IMGT and were analyzed with immunoSEQ Analyzer, with only productive sequences retained. To calculate clonality, Shannon entropy was normalized by log2 of the number of productive unique sequences and then subtracted from one. For each patient and control, public and private clones were evaluated among the 100 most prevalent clones. Susac-specific clones were defined as absent from healthy and MS cohorts, around 970 published viral clones and other ImmuneACCESS disease sequences. Starting from the raw public reads, TCRdb applied fastp trimming at Q25, assembled clones with MiXCR and retained in-frame beta chains. A single entry per CDR3 protein holds the most common genes and DNA from its merged rows. Clone size and V and J calls follow TCRdb, not the original study. The sample table holds roughly 200,000 distinct CDR3 sequences, of which roughly 95% were seen once. Around 0.15% of the sample lies in the top ten.

High-throughput TCR beta sequencing profiled peripheral blood CD8+ and CD4+ T cells from healthy donors, Susac syndrome patients and multiple sclerosis patients. The multiple sclerosis controls were treatment-naive patients whose relapsing-remitting disease, either stable or active, fulfilled the revised McDonald criteria. Bulk CD8+ and CD4+ T cells were purified by magnetic negative isolation, whereas CD8+ TEMRA cells were enriched by FACS. Blood was collected in EDTA tubes and processed within 24 hours, with PBMCs isolated through density gradient centrifugation. PBMCs intended for TCR sequencing were cryopreserved in liquid nitrogen and thawed later in a water bath at 37 degrees C. Purity of sorted or isolated CD4+, CD8+ and CD8+ TEMRA cells was at least 90%.

The rearranged segments are TRBV28 and TRBJ2-1; the D gene assignment is ambiguous. The sequenced sample consisted of CD8+ T cells from PBMCs. The sequence derives from a human donor with multiple sclerosis. In nucleotides, the sequence is TGTGCCAGCAGCGATTTAAGCTCCTACAATGAGCAGTTCTTC. Translated, it gives CASSDLSSYNEQFF. The reference TRBV28 and TRBJ2-1 proteins fill in what lies around the CDR3, so the full variable domain reads DVKVTQSSRYLVKRTGEKVFLECVQDMDHENMFWYRQDPGLGLRLIYFSYDVKMKEKGDIPEGYSVSREKKERFSLILESASTNQTSMYLCASSDLSSYNEQFFGPGTRLTVL.